This T cell receptor beta chain emerged from a study of CD8+ T cells in alopecia areata. Looking at the study overall: Treated patients were given oral tofacitinib, which was dosed at 5 to 10 mg twice daily.

Treatment defined: oral pan-JAK inhibitor, 5-10 mg twice daily. With V trimmed by 5 bases and J by 2 bases, 5 bases remained unmatched. Germline V gives CDR1 SGHNT, CDR2 YYREEE (reference sequence). The CDR3 totals 16 residues. Extracted from the samples, RNA was reverse transcribed into cDNA to serve as the sequencing template. TCRdb's table, derived via immunoSEQ multiplex PCR, lists solely in-frame clones and lacks some. The repertoire includes about 190,000 clones, 50% to 60% of them detected once, and approximately 0.69% sits in the top ten. Remarks on this clone: Its antigen is undetermined.

General study results and limits: Sequenced scalp T cells also include alphabeta T cells resident in normal skin. Among the top 100, expanded CD8+ clones were significantly decreased by tofacitinib, as was scalp clonality.

The TCR comes from a human donor with alopecia areata. This specimen consisted of CD4+ T cells sorted from blood, obtained at week 4, from a patient treated with tofacitinib. The chain uses TRBV5-4 and TRBJ2-5, with 14 bases identical to TRBD2. This CDR3 is CASSLRLAGGQETQYF. The CDR3, as DNA: TGTGCCAGCAGTCTCCGACTAGCGGGAGGGCAAGAGACCCAGTACTTC.